These T cell receptor beta chains were read from a single sample in a study of blood T cells in healthy people across ages. TCRdb redid the calling of the 5' RACE reads with MiXCR, one entry per CDR3 protein. The sample lists roughly 1.6 million distinct CDR3 sequences, roughly a third occurring once. The sequencing sample was made of blood. All receptors come from a woman aged 25 to 39 in good health. The CDR3 runs from the conserved cysteine through the conserved F or W. Each record gives: D gene, J gene, clone size, V gene, CDR3 DNA, CDR3 protein. D genes are given only for firm matches. Some rows mark clone size as missing; the rest say once, few, many or name a class of expanded clone.

d_gene: NA; j_gene: TRBJ1-1; abundance: NA; v_gene: TRBV20-1; CDR3nt: TGCAGTGCTAATAGGGGAGTGAACACTGAAGCTTTCTTT; CDR3aa: CSANRGVNTEAFF
d_gene: TRBD2; j_gene: TRBJ2-3; abundance: NA; v_gene: TRBV27; CDR3nt: TGTGCCAGCAGTCCTCGGGGTAGCGGGGGGTACACAGATACGCAGTATTTT; CDR3aa: CASSPRGSGGYTDTQYF
d_gene: TRBD1; j_gene: TRBJ2-7; abundance: NA; v_gene: TRBV3-1; CDR3nt: TGTGCCAGCAGCCAACATACGGGACAGGGGTACGAGCAGTACTTC; CDR3aa: CASSQHTGQGYEQYF
d_gene: NA; j_gene: TRBJ2-3; abundance: NA; v_gene: TRBV7-2; CDR3nt: TGTGCCAGCAGCTCCCGACAGGAAGCAGATACGCAGTATTTT; CDR3aa: CASSSRQEADTQYF
d_gene: TRBD1; j_gene: TRBJ2-6; abundance: NA; v_gene: TRBV6-5; CDR3nt: TGTGCCAGCAGTTCCCGGGACAGGGGATGGTCTGGGGCCAACGTCCTGACTTTC; CDR3aa: CASSSRDRGWSGANVLTF
d_gene: NA; j_gene: TRBJ2-7; abundance: few; v_gene: TRBV20-1; CDR3nt: TGCAGTGTTGGTGGGCCAGCCTACGAGCAGTACTTC; CDR3aa: CSVGGPAYEQYF
d_gene: NA; j_gene: TRBJ2-7; abundance: many; v_gene: TRBV27; CDR3nt: TGTGCCAGCAGTTTAGGTAGCGACGAGCAGTACTTC; CDR3aa: CASSLGSDEQYF
d_gene: NA; j_gene: TRBJ1-1; abundance: many; v_gene: TRBV6-6; CDR3nt: TGTGCCAGCAGTTATGACGGGGGAGTTGAAGCTTTCTTT; CDR3aa: CASSYDGGVEAFF
d_gene: TRBD1; j_gene: TRBJ1-2; abundance: NA; v_gene: TRBV4-1; CDR3nt: TGCGCCAGCAGCCTCCGGGCCGGGACAGGGGTTAACTATGGCTACACCTTC; CDR3aa: CASSLRAGTGVNYGYTF
d_gene: TRBD1; j_gene: TRBJ2-5; abundance: once; v_gene: TRBV5-5; CDR3nt: TGTGCCAACAGCCCGGAATGGGACAGGACATTTCGAGAGACCCAGTACTTC; CDR3aa: CANSPEWDRTFRETQYF
d_gene: TRBD1; j_gene: TRBJ2-3; abundance: few; v_gene: TRBV6-1; CDR3nt: TGTGCCAGCAGTGAACGACAGGGGTACACAGATACGCAGTATTTT; CDR3aa: CASSERQGYTDTQYF
d_gene: NA; j_gene: TRBJ2-3; abundance: NA; v_gene: TRBV5-4; CDR3nt: TGTGCCAGCAGCTATGACACAGATACGCAGTATTTT; CDR3aa: CASSYDTDTQYF
d_gene: TRBD1; j_gene: TRBJ1-4; abundance: few; v_gene: TRBV4-1; CDR3nt: TGCGCCAGCAGCCCCCTACAGGGGTATGAAAAACTGTTTTTT; CDR3aa: CASSPLQGYEKLFF
d_gene: NA; j_gene: TRBJ2-1; abundance: few; v_gene: TRBV5-1; CDR3nt: TGCGCCAGCAGCTTGCGGGCCCGGGACGAAATTTATGAGCAGTTCTTC; CDR3aa: CASSLRARDEIYEQFF
d_gene: TRBD2; j_gene: TRBJ2-1; abundance: NA; v_gene: TRBV12-3/TRBV12-4; CDR3nt: TGTGTCAGCAGTCTCCTCCTAGCGGGAGAAGATGAGCAGTTCTTC; CDR3aa: CVSSLLLAGEDEQFF
d_gene: NA; j_gene: TRBJ2-1; abundance: NA; v_gene: TRBV6-6; CDR3nt: TGTGCCTGCAGTTACTCAGGACAGTACAATGAGCAGTTCTTC; CDR3aa: CACSYSGQYNEQFF
d_gene: NA; j_gene: TRBJ2-7; abundance: many; v_gene: TRBV4-1; CDR3nt: TGCGCCAGCAGCCAAGGCCAGAACTACGAGCAGTACTTC; CDR3aa: CASSQGQNYEQYF
d_gene: NA; j_gene: TRBJ1-1; abundance: many; v_gene: TRBV20-1; CDR3nt: TGCAGTGCTAACAGGGTAAACACTGAAGCTTTCTTT; CDR3aa: CSANRVNTEAFF
d_gene: NA; j_gene: TRBJ1-1; abundance: NA; v_gene: TRBV5-1; CDR3nt: TGCGCCAGCGCATTTAGGGTGGACACTGAAGCTTTCTTT; CDR3aa: CASAFRVDTEAFF
d_gene: TRBD2; j_gene: TRBJ2-1; abundance: few; v_gene: TRBV7-9; CDR3nt: TGTGCCAGCAGCGCCCACGGGGGGGCTGGGGTCGAGCAGTTCTTC; CDR3aa: CASSAHGGAGVEQFF
d_gene: NA; j_gene: TRBJ2-7; abundance: many; v_gene: TRBV20-1; CDR3nt: TGCAGTGCTAGAGACTGGCAGAAAATCTCCTACGAGCAGTACTTC; CDR3aa: CSARDWQKISYEQYF